This T cell receptor beta chain comes out of a study of T cells in Graves' hyperthyroidism and ophthalmopathy. The CDR3 is made up of 13 amino acids. The V and J ends lost 5 bases and 8 bases respectively, with 15 bases between them. This clonotype was detected ten times or more. There were TCR beta CDR3 regions amplified from RNA transcripts. The TCR CDR3 was amplified in a first-round RT-PCR using the HTBI primer set. TCRdb re-analysed the multiplex PCR reads in MiXCR, keeping a single row per CDR3 protein. The sample carries about 350,000 distinct CDR3 sequences, more than 11% recorded once. Diagnosis of hyperthyroidism was new in patients aged 18 to 65, and its duration was under 2 months.

Sequenced material: blood. This receptor was taken from a woman in her 30s with Graves' hyperthyroidism. The chain links TRBV12-3 or TRBV12-4 to TRBJ1-2, with D uncertain. In DNA, the CDR3 is TGTGCCAGCAGTATATCGGGCAGAAACGGCTACACCTTC. This gives the protein CASSISGRNGYTF.